These 17 T cell receptor beta chains originate from one sample sequenced in a study of metastatic and nonmetastatic thyroid tumors. TCRdb re-called the PCR reads via MiXCR. This sample has 85,000 to 100,000 clones, with roughly 13% found just once. Thyroid surgery took place with no prior treatment in any patient. The sequenced material came from blood. The receptors stem from a female donor with papillary thyroid cancer or a benign thyroid nodule (not recorded which). Some clones in this sample may be carry-over from other donors' samples.

Concerning this clone: Other DNA sequences in this specimen translate into the identical CDR3. This chain uses TRBV19 with TRBJ2-2; D is perhaps TRBD1 (6 bases). CDR1 is LNHDA, CDR2 SQIVND, per germline (reference sequence). This CDR3 region has 15 residues. V lost 6 bases and J lost 2, with 13 bases in between. The CDR3 nucleotides read TGTGCCAGTAGATTGGGGGCCGCTAACACCGGGGAGCTGTTTTTT. Translating it yields CASRLGAANTGELFF.

This clone was picked up many times. J is TRBJ2-1 and V is TRBV6-2 or TRBV6-3; TRBD2 matches 10 bases. V lost 2 bases and J lost 6; bases outside the gene matches: 10. The V gene's germline CDR1 is MNHEY and CDR2 SVGEGT. The CDR3 is 17 amino acids. The CDR3 DNA sequence: TGTGCCAGCAGTTACCAGGGACTAGCGTTGGGTGGCAATGAGCAGTTCTTC. Its protein is CASSYQGLALGGNEQFF.

This clone was counted ten times or more. The V and J genes are TRBV2 and TRBJ2-3; D tentatively fits TRBD1 or TRBD2 (6 bases each). The V end lost 4 bases, the J end lost 4 bases, and 21 bases lay between the germline ends. CDR3 length: 17 residues. Germline V CDR1 and CDR2: SNHLY, FYNNEI. The CDR3 is CASSGPLERRGADTQYF. In nucleotides, the CDR3 is TGTGCCAGCAGTGGCCCCCTAGAAAGGAGGGGGGCAGATACGCAGTATTTT.

This clone has a count of ten or more. The V gene is TRBV20-1, the J gene TRBJ2-7; TRBD2 matches 9 bases. Per germline, CDR1 DFQATT and CDR2 SNEGSKA (reference sequence). The CDR3 has 18 residues. V shed 0 bases, J shed 5 bases, and the junction held 17 bases outside the gene matches. CDR3 bases: TGCAGTGCTAGAGATCCTGGGTTTGGGAGCGGGAGGACCCACGAGCAGTACTTC. Translating it yields CSARDPGFGSGRTHEQYF.

This clone occurred many times. The chain couples TRBV6-2 or TRBV6-3 to TRBJ2-7; 10 bases are shared with TRBD2. CDR1 is MNHEY, CDR2 SVGEGT, per germline. V was clipped by 5 bases and J by 0 bases; unmatched bases: 4. The CDR3 covers 15 residues. CDR3 residues: CASSDLAGASYEQYF. CDR3 bases: TGTGCCAGCAGTGACCTAGCGGGAGCCTCCTACGAGCAGTACTTC.

This clone was observed many times. The chain uses TRBV7-2 and TRBJ1-1, with unresolved D. The CDR3 sequence is 13 residues long. Germline-derived CDR1 and CDR2 are SGHTA and FQGNSA. Trimming left V 8 bases short and J 8 bases short, with 18 bases between. The CDR3 sequence is CASSTYGQSEAFF. The DNA for the CDR3 is TGTGCCAGCTCGACATACGGGCAGTCCGAAGCTTTCTTT.

The chain recombines TRBV5-1 with TRBJ1-2, with TRBD1 matching over 8 bases. The trim removed 4 bases at V and 7 bases at J, leaving 3 bases unmatched. The CDR3 sequence is 12 residues long. CDR1 and CDR2 from the germline V gene are SGHRS and YFSETQ. Written as DNA, the CDR3 is TGCGCCAGCAGCGATGGGACAGGTGGCTACACCTTC. Residues: CASSDGTGGYTF.

There are many counts of this clone. V usage is TRBV20-1 and J usage is TRBJ2-1; TRBD2 matches 8 bases. V gave up 1 base and J gave up 5 bases; unmatched junction bases: 7. Germline loops: CDR1 DFQATT, CDR2 SNEGSKA (reference sequence). The CDR3 has 15 residues. CDR3 amino acids: CSARGGWTSHNEQFF. The DNA of the CDR3 is TGCAGTGCTAGAGGTGGGTGGACTAGCCACAATGAGCAGTTCTTC.

The sample holds many counts of this clone. Different DNA sequences within this sample yield the same CDR3. The chain carries TRBV12-3 or TRBV12-4 and TRBJ2-5; 7 bases fit TRBD1. This CDR3 region has 17 residues. The trim removed 3 bases at V and 2 bases at J, leaving 12 bases unmatched. The CDR3 protein is CASSFAQPGQRQETQYF. The CDR3 region has the DNA TGTGCCAGCAGTTTCGCCCAGCCGGGACAGAGACAAGAGACCCAGTACTTC.

This clone was detected many times. V usage is TRBV7-2 and J usage is TRBJ2-6, with D hard to call. Germline CDR1 reads SGHTA; CDR2 reads FQGNSA. The CDR3 sequence is 15 residues long. Trimming stripped 4 bases from V and 0 bases from J, with 7 bases between. The CDR3 region is CASSSQNSGANVLTF. In nucleotides, the CDR3 is TGTGCCAGCAGCTCACAAAACTCTGGGGCCAACGTCCTGACTTTC.

V and J are TRBV27 and TRBJ2-7; the D gene is possibly TRBD1 (5 bases). With 8 bases removed from V and 8 bases from J, the gap between germline ends came to 16 bases. CDR1 and CDR2 (germline): MNHEY, SMNVEV (reference sequence). This CDR3 is 12 amino acids long. CDR3 loop: CASSNRLGQQYF. CDR3 nucleotide sequence: TGTGCCAGCTCCAACCGCCTGGGGCAGCAGTACTTC.

This clone occurred many times. The V gene is TRBV27, the J gene TRBJ1-2; 9 bases align to TRBD1. The CDR3 runs to 17 residues. Losses at the gene ends were 5 bases for V and 3 bases for J; bases not matched to a gene: 13. CDR1 MNHEY and CDR2 SMNVEV come from the germline V gene (reference sequence). CDR3 region: CASSATSGTGNHYGYTF. As DNA, the CDR3 is TGTGCCAGCAGTGCGACCAGCGGGACAGGGAATCACTATGGCTACACCTTC.

This clone has ten or more counts. The J gene is TRBJ1-1, the V gene TRBV28; no clear D gene. The CDR3 sequence is 11 residues long. Germline V gene lookup returns CDR1 MDHEN and CDR2 SYDVKM. The V gene lost 3 bases and the J gene lost 3 bases, with 2 bases spanning the gap. The CDR3 loop reads CASSFHTEAFF. CDR3 coding DNA: TGTGCCAGCAGTTTTCACACTGAAGCTTTCTTT.

The chain recombines TRBV5-4 with TRBJ2-1; 10 bases are shared with TRBD2. Germline V gene data show CDR1 as SGHNT and CDR2 as YYREEE (reference sequence). The V segment lost 1 base and the J segment 2 bases; nucleotides outside the gene matches: 3. This CDR3 spans 16 amino acids. Here the CDR3 reads CASSLPAGGPYNEQFF. DNA of the CDR3: TGTGCCAGCAGCTTGCCAGCGGGAGGGCCCTACAATGAGCAGTTCTTC.

This clone was picked up many times. The J gene is TRBJ1-4, the V gene TRBV2; D gene unclear. Trimming took 5 bases from V and 3 from J, leaving 16 bases between them. The CDR3 has 16 amino acids. Germline CDR1 and CDR2: SNHLY and FYNNEI. The CDR3 sequence is CASSPPPLSPNEKLFF. In DNA, the CDR3 is TGTGCCAGCAGTCCCCCACCGCTTTCACCTAATGAAAAACTGTTTTTT. Variable domain in full (rest from reference TRBV2 and TRBJ1-4): EPEVTQTPSHQVTQMGQEVILRCVPISNHLYFYWYRQILGQKVEFLVSFYNNEISEKSEIFDDQFSVERPDGSNFTLKIRSTKLEDSAMYFCASSPPPLSPNEKLFFGSGTQLSVL.

V gene TRBV5-1 combines with J gene TRBJ2-1, with TRBD2 identical over 10 bases. The germline V gene encodes CDR1 SGHRS and CDR2 YFSETQ. The CDR3 extends over 15 amino acids. V shed 4 bases and J 6 bases; nucleotides not matched to a gene: 7. The CDR3 loop is CASSGTSAAPNEQFF. CDR3 DNA sequence: TGCGCCAGCAGCGGGACTAGCGCGGCCCCCAATGAGCAGTTCTTC.

This clone has a count of ten or more. This sequence joins TRBV27 and TRBJ1-6; D may be TRBD1 (6 bases). With 5 bases removed from V and 3 bases from J, the gap between germline ends came to 14 bases. The V gene's germline CDR1 is MNHEY and CDR2 SMNVEV (reference sequence). The CDR3 covers 16 residues. CDR3 region: CASSQQGLGYNSPLHF. The CDR3 DNA reads TGTGCCAGCAGTCAACAGGGTTTGGGCTATAATTCACCCCTCCACTTT.